Listed here are 28 T cell receptor beta chains from one sample, sequenced in a study of blood T cell repertoires in COVID-19. The data were produced by immunoSEQ multiplex PCR, yet TCRdb's version contains in-frame clones alone and is incomplete. The table has about 140,000 clones, under 90% seen once. Sequenced material: PBMCs or T cells enriched from blood (not recorded which). These receptors originate from a woman between 18 and 29 years old who had been exposed to COVID-19.

The genes are TRBV24-1 and TRBJ2-7; D might be TRBD2 (6 bases). Deletions cut 5 bases from V and 3 bases from J, with 10 bases between. The germline CDR1 and CDR2 sequences are KGHDR and SFDVKD. The CDR3 spans 13 residues. The DNA for the CDR3 is TGTGCCACCAGTGGGAGGGAGAACTACGAGCAGTACTTC. Its protein product is CATSGRENYEQYF.

V usage is TRBV11-3 and J usage is TRBJ1-1, with 8 bases fitting TRBD1. With V trimmed by 5 bases and J by 14 bases, 7 bases remained unmatched. The CDR3 extends over 11 amino acids. Germline V gene data show CDR1 as SGHNT and CDR2 as YENEEA. In nucleotides, the CDR3 is TGTGCCAGCAGCACGGGACAGGTCCTGTTCTTT. Translating it yields CASSTGQVLFF.

The gene calls are TRBV24-1 and TRBJ2-7; 9 positions match TRBD2. The ends lost 9 bases at V and 4 bases at J; junction bases unmatched: 15. Germline CDR1 and CDR2: KGHDR and SFDVKD. The CDR3 extends over 16 amino acids. In DNA form, the CDR3 reads TGTGCCACCTCATGGATAGCGGGAGCAATGAGGTACGAGCAGTACTTC. Residues: CATSWIAGAMRYEQYF.

The chain joins TRBV7-9 to TRBJ2-1, with D perhaps TRBD2 (5 bases). The germline gives CDR1 SEHNR, CDR2 FQNEAQ (reference sequence). V lost 10 bases, J lost 0 bases, and 13 bases lay in between. This CDR3 region has 14 residues. DNA for the CDR3: TGTGCCATCGAGAGTGGGAGCTCCTACAATGAGCAGTTCTTC. Encoded protein: CAIESGSSYNEQFF.

The chain carries TRBV15 and TRBJ2-6; D unclear. V lost 1 base and J 3 bases, leaving 7 bases between the germline ends. This CDR3 is built from 15 residues. Per germline, CDR1 LNHNV and CDR2 YYDKDF (reference sequence). CDR3 residues: CATSRVLYGANVLTF. In nucleotides, the CDR3 is TGTGCCACCAGCAGAGTTCTGTATGGGGCCAACGTCCTGACTTTC.

This rearrangement joins TRBV5-4 to TRBJ2-7; 10 bases agree with TRBD1. V shed 4 bases and J 0 bases; nucleotides not matched to a gene: 4. The CDR3 loop spans 15 amino acids. CDR1 and CDR2 (germline): SGHNT, YYREEE (reference sequence). CDR3 nucleotides: TGTGCCAGCAGCCCGACAGGGGGCAGCTCCTACGAGCAGTACTTC. Translation gives CASSPTGGSSYEQYF.

The chain combines TRBV9 with TRBJ1-5; no reliable D call. The ends were cut back, 3 bases at V and 0 bases at J, with 7 bases in the middle. The CDR3 extends over 14 amino acids. Germline CDR1 SGDLS, CDR2 YYNGEE. CDR3 bases: TGTGCCAGCAGCGCGATCTATAGCAATCAGCCCCAGCATTTT. This gives the protein CASSAIYSNQPQHF.

The J gene is TRBJ2-7, the V gene TRBV27; tentative D call: TRBD1 (5 bases). V dropped 2 bases and J dropped 3 bases, with 11 bases sitting between them. CDR3 size: 14 residues. Germline values: CDR1 MNHEY, CDR2 SMNVEV (reference sequence). Written as DNA, the CDR3 is TGTGCCAGCAGTTTAATCGGACATAGCTACGAGCAGTACTTC. Amino acid sequence: CASSLIGHSYEQYF.

V and J are TRBV11-3 and TRBJ2-1; TRBD2 agrees at 9 bases. The CDR3 length is 15 residues. With 5 bases clipped from V and 4 bases from J, the junction kept 6 bases outside the gene matches. CDR1 is SGHNT, CDR2 YENEEA, per germline. CDR3 sequence reads: CASSPTSGKYNEQFF. The CDR3 nucleotides are TGTGCCAGCAGCCCGACTAGCGGAAAGTACAATGAGCAGTTCTTC. The complete variable domain, with remaining parts taken from reference TRBV11-3 and TRBJ2-1, reads EAGVVQSPRYKIIEKKQPVAFWCNPISGHNTLYWYLQNLGQGPELLIRYENEEAVDDSQLPKDRFSAERLKGVDSTLKIQPAELGDSAVYLCASSPTSGKYNEQFFGPGTRLTVL.

The rearrangement joins TRBV19 to TRBJ2-1; D is uncertain. The CDR3 length is 14 residues. From germline, CDR1 is LNHDA and CDR2 SQIVND (reference sequence). The V end was cut by 0 bases, the J end by 3 bases, with 6 bases between. The DNA for the CDR3 is TGTGCCAGTAGTATAGAACTAAGCTACAATGAGCAGTTCTTC. Amino acids: CASSIELSYNEQFF.

This chain connects TRBV6-2 or TRBV6-3 to TRBJ2-4, with TRBD2 as a possible D gene (5 bases). Trimming took off 0 bases at V and 0 bases at J, with 6 bases between the two ends. Germline loops: CDR1 MNHEY, CDR2 SVGEGT. This CDR3 comprises 15 residues. CDR3 nucleotide sequence: TGTGCCAGCAGTTACTCAGGACTAGCCAAAAACATTCAGTACTTC. Translation: CASSYSGLAKNIQYF.

The chain is built from TRBV2 and TRBJ1-1; possibly TRBD1 for D (5 bases). CDR1 and CDR2 from the germline V gene are SNHLY and FYNNEI. Trimming pared 3 bases from V and 11 bases from J, leaving 22 bases between. The CDR3 covers 15 residues. This chain's CDR3 is CASSDRSDILFRAFF. The DNA for the CDR3 is TGTGCCAGCAGTGATCGGTCGGACATCCTTTTTCGGGCTTTCTTT.

The chain joins TRBV6-2 or TRBV6-3 to TRBJ2-7; 11 nucleotides match TRBD1. CDR1 and CDR2 from the germline V gene are MNHEY and SVGEGT. With V trimmed by 6 bases and J by 2 bases, 9 bases remained unmatched. The CDR3 contains 16 residues. As DNA, the CDR3 is TGTGCCAGCAGCCCTTCGTGGGGACAGGGGGCCTACGAGCAGTACTTC. Protein product: CASSPSWGQGAYEQYF.

This chain connects TRBV2 to TRBJ2-2; D remains ambiguous. This CDR3 is built from 15 residues. Looked up from germline, CDR1 is SNHLY and CDR2 is FYNNEI. V gave up 4 bases and J gave up 0 bases, with 9 bases separating them. CDR3 region: CASSVERTNTGELFF. The DNA for the CDR3 is TGTGCCAGCAGTGTAGAGCGTACGAACACCGGGGAGCTGTTTTTT.

The chain has TRBV4-1 and TRBJ2-1; D possibly corresponds to TRBD2 (6 bases). The CDR3 extends over 19 amino acids. Germline CDR1 is MGHRA and CDR2 is YSYEKL. The germline V and J ends were trimmed by 0 bases and 5 bases, with 23 bases remaining between them. The chain's CDR3 is CASSQDSEGDGRVNNEQFF. The CDR3 coding sequence is TGCGCCAGCAGCCAAGATTCGGAAGGTGACGGGAGAGTGAACAATGAGCAGTTCTTC.

The V and J genes are TRBV28 and TRBJ2-7; possibly TRBD2 for D (6 bases). The V end was cut by 3 bases, the J end by 12 bases, with 15 bases between. The germline gives CDR1 MDHEN, CDR2 SYDVKM. The CDR3 is 12 amino acids. The CDR3 nucleotides read TGTGCCAGCAGTTTGGGTTATCAGCGGGCGTACTTC. Its protein is CASSLGYQRAYF.

This chain links TRBV2 with TRBJ2-2; D not certain. The CDR3 runs 12 residues. Between the trimmed V and J ends, which lost 6 bases and 4 bases, there was a span of 6 bases. Germline loops: CDR1 SNHLY, CDR2 FYNNEI. The CDR3 loop reads CASRLSTGELFF. The DNA of the CDR3 is TGTGCCAGCAGGTTGAGCACCGGGGAGCTGTTTTTT.

The gene calls are TRBV20-1 and TRBJ1-5, with D possibly matching TRBD1 (6 bases). The CDR3 is made up of 16 amino acids. V shed 3 bases and J shed 0 bases, with 15 bases lying between them. Germline CDR1 is DFQATT and CDR2 is SNEGSKA (reference sequence). The CDR3 protein is CSASKQGPYSNQPQHF. As DNA, the CDR3 is TGCAGTGCTAGTAAACAGGGTCCATATAGCAATCAGCCCCAGCATTTT.

A single count supports this clone. The gene calls are TRBV5-6 and TRBJ2-5; maybe TRBD2 (5 bases). The germline V gene has CDR1 SGHDT and CDR2 YYEEEE. The CDR3 runs 14 residues. V lost 4 bases to trimming and J lost 3 bases, with 13 bases between them. CDR3 loop: CASSLSTLEETQYF. The DNA of the CDR3 is TGTGCCAGCAGCCTATCAACACTAGAAGAGACCCAGTACTTC.

J is TRBJ2-7 and V is TRBV5-1; 10 nucleotides align to TRBD2. V was pared by 6 bases and J by 5 bases, with 11 bases of the junction left unmatched. This CDR3 has 15 amino acids. Germline CDR1 reads SGHRS; CDR2 reads YFSETQ. This CDR3 reads CASNTGTSVINEQYF. As DNA, the CDR3 is TGCGCCAGCAACACCGGGACTAGCGTAATAAACGAGCAGTACTTC.

The genes are TRBV5-1 and TRBJ2-2; 10 bases map to TRBD2. The CDR3 covers 16 residues. Germline CDR1 reads SGHRS; CDR2 reads YFSETQ. Unmatched junction bases numbered 2, after V lost 1 base and J lost 2 bases. The CDR3 sequence is CASSLRLAGNTGELFF. CDR3 nucleotide sequence: TGCGCCAGCAGCTTGAGACTAGCGGGCAACACCGGGGAGCTGTTTTTT.

The rearrangement uses TRBV27 and TRBJ1-1; 12 bases align to TRBD1. Trimming cost V 5 bases and J 1 base; bases outside gene matches: 8. Looked up from germline, CDR1 is MNHEY and CDR2 is SMNVEV (reference sequence). The CDR3 extends over 17 amino acids. The chain's CDR3 is CASSTGTGGARNTEAFF. DNA for the CDR3: TGTGCCAGCAGTACCGGGACAGGGGGCGCCCGGAACACTGAAGCTTTCTTT.

The chain combines TRBV7-5 with TRBJ1-3; whether TRBD1, the table's D call, matches the DNA was not checked. TRBV7-5 is a pseudogene segment. The CDR3 loop spans 20 amino acids. This CDR3 is CVRSLKGQGFYGVSGNTIYF. CDR3 in DNA: TGTGTCAGAAGCTTGAAGGGACAGGGGTTTTACGGGGTCTCTGGAAACACCATATATTTT.

V and J are TRBV5-4 and TRBJ1-1; 7 positions agree with TRBD1. The V and J ends lost 4 bases and 2 bases, in that order; junction bases with no gene match: 5. Looked up from germline, CDR1 is SGHNT and CDR2 is YYREEE (reference sequence). The CDR3 contains 14 residues. The DNA of the CDR3 is TGTGCCAGCAGCCTGGGACAGCCAAACACTGAAGCTTTCTTT. It codes for CASSLGQPNTEAFF.

This clone appeared a few times. The chain recombines TRBV6-5 with TRBJ2-2, with a tentative D call TRBD1 (5 bases). This CDR3 region has 13 residues. Looked up from germline, CDR1 is MNHEY and CDR2 is SVGAGI. Between the trimmed V and J ends, which lost 7 bases and 8 bases, there was a span of 14 bases. CDR3 in amino acids: CASTQGAAGELFF. CDR3 in DNA: TGTGCCAGCACGCAGGGTGCTGCGGGGGAGCTGTTTTTT.

This sequence joins TRBV5-1 and TRBJ2-5; tentative D call: TRBD1 (7 bases). The CDR3 consists of 15 residues. V dropped 4 bases and J dropped 4 bases, with 17 bases sitting between them. CDR1 is SGHRS, CDR2 YFSETQ, per germline. CDR3 in amino acids: CASSHNIQGGETQYF. For the CDR3, the DNA is TGCGCCAGCAGCCACAATATCCAGGGGGGAGAGACCCAGTACTTC. Full variable domain (outside the CDR3, taken from reference TRBV5-1 and TRBJ2-5): KAGVTQTPRYLIKTRGQQVTLSCSPISGHRSVSWYQQTPGQGLQFLFEYFSETQRNKGNFPGRFSGRQFSNSRSEMNVSTLELGDSALYLCASSHNIQGGETQYFGPGTRLLVL.

The chain joins TRBV7-2 to TRBJ2-2; 9 bases align to TRBD1. V gave up 5 bases and J gave up 7 bases; unmatched junction bases: 8. This CDR3 comprises 15 residues. Per germline, CDR1 SGHTA and CDR2 FQGNSA. CDR3 residues: CASSTRQGVSGELFF. CDR3 nucleotide sequence: TGTGCCAGCAGCACCAGACAGGGGGTTAGCGGGGAGCTGTTTTTT.

This chain uses TRBV2 with TRBJ1-2, with 12 bases aligning to TRBD1. The CDR3 consists of 15 residues. From germline, CDR1 is SNHLY and CDR2 FYNNEI. J lost 4 bases, V lost 6 bases, and 6 bases had no gene match. The CDR3 coding sequence is TGTGCCAGCAGGGGAGGGACAGGGGGCGGCTATGGCTACACCTTC. It specifies CASRGGTGGGYGYTF.